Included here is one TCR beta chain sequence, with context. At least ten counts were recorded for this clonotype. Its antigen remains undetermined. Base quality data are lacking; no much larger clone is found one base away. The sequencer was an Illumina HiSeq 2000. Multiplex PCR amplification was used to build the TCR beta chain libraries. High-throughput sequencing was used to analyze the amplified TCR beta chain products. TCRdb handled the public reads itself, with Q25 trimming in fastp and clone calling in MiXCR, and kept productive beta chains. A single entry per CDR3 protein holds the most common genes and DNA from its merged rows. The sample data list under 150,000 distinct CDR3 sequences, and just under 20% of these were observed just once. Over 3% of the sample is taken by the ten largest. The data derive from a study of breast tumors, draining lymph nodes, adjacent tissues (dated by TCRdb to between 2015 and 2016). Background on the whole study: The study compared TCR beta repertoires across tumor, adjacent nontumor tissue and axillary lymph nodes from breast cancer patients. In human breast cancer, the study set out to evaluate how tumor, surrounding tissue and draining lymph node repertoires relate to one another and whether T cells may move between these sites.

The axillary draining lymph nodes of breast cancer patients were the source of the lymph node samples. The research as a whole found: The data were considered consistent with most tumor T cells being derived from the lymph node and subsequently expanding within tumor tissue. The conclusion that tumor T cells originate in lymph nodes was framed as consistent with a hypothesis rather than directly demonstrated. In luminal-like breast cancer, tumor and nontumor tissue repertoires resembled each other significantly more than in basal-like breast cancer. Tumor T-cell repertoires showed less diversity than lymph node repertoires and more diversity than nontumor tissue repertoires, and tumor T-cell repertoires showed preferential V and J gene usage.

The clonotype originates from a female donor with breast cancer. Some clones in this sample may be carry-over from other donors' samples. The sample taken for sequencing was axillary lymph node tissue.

The nucleotide sequence reads as follows: TGTGCCACCAGTGGGAAAGGCAGGGGGCGTACAGATACGCAGTATTTT. It specifies CATSGKGRGRTDTQYF. The rearrangement combines TRBV24-1 with TRBJ2-3; 8 nucleotides in the junction match TRBD1. V ends up 5 bases short and J 3 bases short, with an unmatched junction base count of 9. Its CDR3 holds 16 amino acids, cysteine through phenylalanine. Here the CDR3 DNA is all that survives: 48 bases in frame from base 1. Via the germline V gene, CDR1 is KGHDR and CDR2 SFDVKD.